Listed here are 4 T cell receptor beta chains from one sample, sequenced in a study of T-cell reconstitution after alpha-beta-depleted transplantation in children. As it was prepared, the TCRbeta library received unique molecular identifiers. TCRdb reprocessed the PCR reads with MiXCR, giving one entry per CDR3 protein. Of some 300,000 distinct CDR3 sequences listed, roughly 7.8% are singletons. Their antigen targets remain unknown. Whole-study findings and limits: One year post-transplant, T-cell counts and diversity were largely derived from T cells produced anew.

The sample consisted of peripheral blood, taken 360 days after TCRalphabeta/CD19-depleted stem cell transplant. The receptors were sampled from a female patient younger than 10 who had a stem cell transplant for Fanconi anemia, so the T cells may come from the graft donor.

This clonotype was seen at least ten times. The chain carries TRBV20-1 and TRBJ2-1, with 10 nucleotides matching TRBD2. With V trimmed by 0 bases and J by 0 bases, 8 bases remained unmatched. The germline gives CDR1 DFQATT, CDR2 SNEGSKA (reference sequence). CDR3 length equals 18 residues. The CDR3: CSARESRGTSDSYNEQFF. CDR3 sequence (DNA): TGCAGTGCTAGAGAGTCTCGGGGGACTAGCGACTCCTACAATGAGCAGTTCTTC.

This chain links TRBV4-2 with TRBJ1-4; 7 bases align to TRBD1. The J segment lost 5 bases and the V segment lost 1 base, leaving 7 bases of the junction unmatched. The CDR3 has 16 residues. Germline-derived CDR1 and CDR2 are LGHNA and YNFKEQ. The CDR3 loop is CASSQGAGQSNEKLFF. The CDR3 region has the DNA TGTGCCAGCAGCCAAGGGGCGGGACAGTCAAATGAAAAACTGTTTTTT.

The sample holds many counts of this clonotype. The CDR3 loop reads CASSLKGFEQYF. For the CDR3, the DNA is TGTGCCAGCAGCTTAAAAGGCTTTGAGCAGTACTTC. This chain uses TRBV11-2 with TRBJ2-7; D is ambiguous. The CDR3 has 12 residues. V was shortened by 2 bases and J by 7 bases, with 9 bases between the two germline ends. Germline V gene lookup returns CDR1 SGHAT and CDR2 FQNNGV. The full variable domain, its missing parts supplied by reference TRBV11-2 and TRBJ2-7, is EAGVAQSPRYKIIEKRQSVAFWCNPISGHATLYWYQQILGQGPKLLIQFQNNGVVDDSQLPKDRFSAERLKGVDSTLKIQPAKLEDSAVYLCASSLKGFEQYFGPGTRLTVT.

Many counts were recorded for this clonotype. This chain uses TRBV6-1 with TRBJ2-1, with D perhaps given as TRBD1 or TRBD2 (6 bases each). Deletions cut 2 bases from V and 2 bases from J, with 10 bases between. Germline V gene lookup returns CDR1 MNHNS and CDR2 SASEGT. The CDR3 consists of 15 residues. The CDR3 region has the DNA TGTGCCAGCAGTGAATGGGGGGCTACCTACAATGAGCAGTTCTTC. Translation gives CASSEWGATYNEQFF.